Presented here are 26 T cell receptor beta chains from one specimen sequenced in a study of response to subunit inactivated influenza vaccine. Each CDR3 protein gets one entry after TCRdb re-called the RT-PCR reads with MiXCR. The data show 200,000 to 300,000 distinct CDR3 sequences, with 9% to 15% seen just once and over 6.5% held by the top ten. Source: non-naive T cells sorted from PBMCs, taken around 15 days before vaccination. Receptors originate from a man in his forties or fifties who received an inactivated influenza vaccine.

The chain employs TRBV28 and TRBJ2-7, with TRBD2 identical over 8 bases. The CDR3 runs 13 residues. Germline CDR1 reads MDHEN; CDR2 reads SYDVKM. V trimming: 7 bases; J trimming: 0 bases; junction bases outside the gene matches: 2. CDR3 sequence (DNA): TGTGCCAGCACGGGAGGGGCCTCCTACGAGCAGTACTTC. This encodes CASTGGASYEQYF. Complete variable domain (other parts from reference TRBV28 and TRBJ2-7): DVKVTQSSRYLVKRTGEKVFLECVQDMDHENMFWYRQDPGLGLRLIYFSYDVKMKEKGDIPEGYSVSREKKERFSLILESASTNQTSMYLCASTGGASYEQYFGPGTRLTVT.

V is TRBV20-1 and J is TRBJ1-1; the D gene is possibly TRBD1 (6 bases). With 0 bases removed from V and 1 base from J, the gap between germline ends came to 15 bases. The V gene's germline CDR1 is DFQATT and CDR2 SNEGSKA (reference sequence). The CDR3 loop spans 16 amino acids. CDR3 nucleotide sequence: TGCAGTGCTAGAGATGATTTCAGGGGCTCGAACACTGAAGCTTTCTTT. Amino acids: CSARDDFRGSNTEAFF.

This clonotype was observed at least ten times. The J gene is TRBJ2-2, the V gene TRBV7-7, with D maybe TRBD2 (6 bases). Germline V CDR1 and CDR2: SSHAT, FNYEAQ (reference sequence). This CDR3 region has 14 residues. CDR3 sequence (DNA): TGTGCTAGTGGACGGGGGTCCAACACCGGGGAGCTGTTTTTT. Translation gives CASGRGSNTGELFF. Combining the CDR3 with reference TRBV7-7 and TRBJ2-2 gives the whole variable domain GAGVSQSPRYKVTKRGQDVTLRCDPISSHATLYWYQQALGQGPEFLTYFNYEAQPDKSGLPSDRFSAERPEGSISTLTIQRTEQRDSAMYRCASGRGSNTGELFFGEGSRLTVL.

This clonotype was seen more than once but under ten times. The chain combines TRBV12-3 or TRBV12-4 with TRBJ1-1, with D unresolved. The ends were cut back, 4 bases at V and 8 bases at J, with 14 bases in the middle. The CDR3 contains 13 residues. In DNA, the CDR3 is TGTGCCAGCAGTTGGAGGGAAGCGGGAGAAGCTTTCTTT. Its translation is CASSWREAGEAFF.

This clonotype has at least ten counts. V and J are TRBV4-2 and TRBJ2-3; a weak D match, TRBD1 (6 bases). The CDR3 runs to 16 residues. V lost 1 base, J lost 2 bases, and 13 bases lay in between. Germline CDR1 LGHNA, CDR2 YNFKEQ. The CDR3 DNA reads TGTGCCAGCAGCCAAGTCGTCGGGACAAACACAGATACGCAGTATTTT. Amino acid sequence: CASSQVVGTNTDTQYF.

This clonotype was detected a few times. The chain joins TRBV5-1 to TRBJ1-1; D is undetermined. The CDR3 totals 13 residues. Germline CDR1 reads SGHRS; CDR2 reads YFSETQ. Trimming took 4 bases from V and 2 from J, leaving 9 bases between them. The CDR3 DNA sequence: TGCGCCAGCAGCGGCGGGTTTAACACTGAAGCTTTCTTT. Translating it yields CASSGGFNTEAFF.

This clonotype appeared a few times. The V gene is TRBV12-3 or TRBV12-4, the J gene TRBJ1-6; no reliable D call. CDR3 length equals 15 residues. V was clipped by 7 bases and J by 7 bases, with 17 bases between them. The CDR3 DNA reads as TGTGCCAGCACCCGAGGTCCGGGCGGGAATTCACCCCTCCACTTT. Its protein product is CASTRGPGGNSPLHF.

This sequence joins TRBV12-3 or TRBV12-4 and TRBJ1-2; D unclear. V lost 6 bases to trimming and J lost 4 bases, with 15 bases between them. The CDR3 runs to 14 residues. DNA for the CDR3: TGTGCCAGCAGGCCTGTGGGAGCGAGCTATGGCTACACCTTC. Its protein product is CASRPVGASYGYTF.

This chain links TRBV10-3 with TRBJ2-5; TRBD1 agrees at 10 bases. The CDR3 runs to 16 residues. Germline trimming cut 2 bases from V and 3 bases from J; bases unmatched to any gene: 6. The germline CDR1 and CDR2 sequences are ENHRY and SYGVKD. CDR3 DNA sequence: TGTGCCATCAGTGAGGCCACCGGGACAGGGGAAGAGACCCAGTACTTC. It codes for CAISEATGTGEETQYF.

The genes are TRBV30 and TRBJ2-1; D is undetermined. V was cut by 5 bases and J by 1 base, with 3 bases left in between. This CDR3 is built from 11 residues. Germline CDR1 GTSNPN, CDR2 SVGIG (reference sequence). CDR3 residues: CAWPSYNEQFF. CDR3 DNA sequence: TGTGCCTGGCCATCCTACAATGAGCAGTTCTTC. Using reference TRBV30 and TRBJ2-1 for the parts outside the CDR3, the full variable domain is SQTIHQWPATLVQPVGSPLSLECTVEGTSNPNLYWYRQAAGRGLQLLFYSVGIGQISSEVPQNLSASRPQDRQFILSSKKLLLSDSGFYLCAWPSYNEQFFGPGTRLTVL.

V is TRBV3-1 and J is TRBJ2-7; D could derive from TRBD1 or TRBD2 (6 bases each). Germline values: CDR1 LGHDT, CDR2 YNNKEL (reference sequence). CDR3 length equals 12 residues. Trimming cost V 4 bases and J 5 bases, with 9 bases left between them. CDR3 region: CASSRGADEQYF. The CDR3 nucleotides read TGTGCCAGCAGCCGGGGGGCGGACGAGCAGTACTTC.

This clonotype was seen only a few times. This chain links TRBV20-1 with TRBJ1-1, with D maybe TRBD1 (5 bases). CDR3 length equals 13 residues. With 0 bases removed from V and 10 bases from J, the gap between germline ends came to 15 bases. Germline V gene sequence: CDR1 DFQATT, CDR2 SNEGSKA (reference sequence). The DNA of the CDR3 is TGCAGTGCTAGAGATGGGGGGGTCGATGGAGCTTTCTTT. This codes for CSARDGGVDGAFF.

This rearrangement joins TRBV14 to TRBJ1-2; TRBD1 is a possible D gene (5 bases). The V end was cut by 4 bases, the J end by 7 bases, with 10 bases between. The CDR3 extends over 12 amino acids. Germline V gene data show CDR1 as SGHDN and CDR2 as FVKESK. In nucleotides, the CDR3 is TGTGCCAGCAGCCCCCAGGGTAGTGGCTACACCTTC. Its translation is CASSPQGSGYTF.

The chain couples TRBV20-1 to TRBJ2-1; TRBD2 matches 7 bases. Germline CDR1 and CDR2: DFQATT and SNEGSKA (reference sequence). Germline trimming cut 1 base from V and 9 bases from J; bases unmatched to any gene: 9. CDR3 size: 14 residues. Here the CDR3 reads CSARAGAGAFEQFF. CDR3 coding DNA: TGCAGTGCTAGAGCTGGGGCGGGAGCTTTTGAGCAGTTCTTC.

The chain employs TRBV18 and TRBJ2-7; D is ambiguous. Germline-derived CDR1 and CDR2 are KGHSH and LQKENI. CDR3 size: 16 residues. Trimming left V 1 base short and J 0 bases short, with 13 bases between. The CDR3 spells CASSPQASAGSYEQYF. As DNA, the CDR3 is TGTGCCAGCTCACCACAGGCGAGCGCCGGCTCCTACGAGCAGTACTTC.

This chain uses TRBV30 with TRBJ2-7; possibly TRBD1 for D (5 bases). Germline values: CDR1 GTSNPN, CDR2 SVGIG (reference sequence). The CDR3 contains 14 residues. The V end was cut by 0 bases, the J end by 6 bases, with 15 bases between. The CDR3 region is CAWSVRTTVFEQYF. CDR3 DNA: TGTGCCTGGAGTGTACGGACAACAGTTTTCGAGCAGTACTTC.

This clonotype was detected only a few times. The chain has TRBV5-1 and TRBJ2-2, with 8 bases identical to TRBD1. Germline V gene sequence: CDR1 SGHRS, CDR2 YFSETQ. This CDR3 contains 16 residues. Unmatched junction bases numbered 5, after V lost 3 bases and J lost 1 base. CDR3: CASSSGQAQNTGELFF. CDR3 nucleotides: TGCGCCAGCAGCTCGGGACAGGCCCAGAACACCGGGGAGCTGTTTTTT.

This clonotype was observed many times. The gene calls are TRBV13 and TRBJ2-1; 11 bases are a match to TRBD2. The CDR3 is 15 residues long. Germline loops: CDR1 PRHDT, CDR2 FYEKMQ (reference sequence). V dropped 3 bases and J dropped 6; count of bases not matched to a gene: 4. CDR3 in DNA: TGTGCCAGCAGCTTGCCTAGCGGGAGGTCCAATGAGCAGTTCTTC. Its translation: CASSLPSGRSNEQFF.

The chain links TRBV20-1 to TRBJ1-5; D may be TRBD1 (6 bases). The CDR3 is 12 amino acids. Trimming stripped 6 bases from V and 6 bases from J, with 12 bases between. Germline-derived CDR1 and CDR2 are DFQATT and SNEGSKA (reference sequence). The CDR3 DNA reads TGCAGTGCAAAACAGGGCAGTCAGCCCCAGCATTTT. Translating gives CSAKQGSQPQHF.

The CDR3: CSARETSGTNEQFF. CDR3 nucleotides: TGCAGTGCTAGAGAAACTAGCGGGACTAATGAGCAGTTCTTC. This chain connects TRBV20-1 to TRBJ2-1; 10 bases align to TRBD2. J lost 7 bases, V lost 0 bases, and 3 bases had no gene match. Germline V gene sequence: CDR1 DFQATT, CDR2 SNEGSKA (reference sequence). CDR3 length: 14 amino acids.

There are a few counts of this clonotype. The chain couples TRBV7-3 to TRBJ2-7; D perhaps matches TRBD1 (5 bases). This CDR3 is 13 amino acids long. Trimming took 4 bases from V and 6 from J, leaving 13 bases between them. Per the germline V gene, CDR1 is SGHTA and CDR2 is FQGTGA. The CDR3 DNA sequence: TGTGCCAGCAGCTATGGGGCTGGCCGCGAGCAGTACTTC. Protein: CASSYGAGREQYF. The variable domain in full, completed from reference TRBV7-3 and TRBJ2-7, reads GAGVSQTPSNKVTEKGKYVELRCDPISGHTALYWYRQSLGQGPEFLIYFQGTGAADDSGLPNDRFFAVRPEGSVSTLKIQRTERGDSAVYLCASSYGAGREQYFGPGTRLTVT.

This chain connects TRBV11-1 to TRBJ2-7; TRBD2 matches 8 bases. Germline lookup yields CDR1 SGHAT and CDR2 FQDESV (reference sequence). The CDR3 runs 18 residues. The J segment lost 5 bases and the V segment lost 4 bases, leaving 19 bases of the junction unmatched. CDR3 protein: CASSSTAAYAGGSHEQYF. The DNA for the CDR3 is TGTGCCAGCAGCTCTACCGCTGCGTATGCGGGAGGTTCCCACGAGCAGTACTTC. The whole variable domain, remainder taken from reference TRBV11-1 and TRBJ2-7, is EAEVAQSPRYKITEKSQAVAFWCDPISGHATLYWYRQILGQGPELLVQFQDESVVDDSQLPKDRFSAERLKGVDSTLKIQPAELGDSAMYLCASSSTAAYAGGSHEQYFGPGTRLTVT.

The chain is built from TRBV5-1 and TRBJ2-3; D gene uncertain. The length of the CDR3 is 13 residues. Germline loops: CDR1 SGHRS, CDR2 YFSETQ. Trimming shortened V by 4 bases and J by 2 bases, and 8 bases separated the two germline ends. This CDR3 is CASSTTFTDTQYF. The CDR3 DNA reads TGCGCCAGCAGCACGACCTTCACAGATACGCAGTATTTT.

This chain uses TRBV12-3 or TRBV12-4 with TRBJ2-1; D possibly matches TRBD1 or TRBD2 (6 bases each). The CDR3 loop spans 15 amino acids. Trimming cost V 1 base and J 1 base, with 8 bases left between them. The CDR3 is CASSLGGASYNEQFF. CDR3 coding DNA: TGTGCCAGCAGTTTAGGGGGGGCTTCCTACAATGAGCAGTTCTTC.

This clonotype was counted ten times or more. The J gene is TRBJ2-3, the V gene TRBV9; D possibly matches TRBD1 or TRBD2 (5 bases each). The CDR3 spans 16 residues. The germline CDR1 and CDR2 sequences are SGDLS and YYNGEE. Trimming took off 3 bases at V and 3 bases at J, with 17 bases between the two ends. Here the CDR3 reads CASSETGALETDTQYF. The CDR3 nucleotides read TGTGCCAGCAGCGAAACCGGGGCCTTGGAAACAGATACGCAGTATTTT.

The sample holds many counts of this clonotype. The rearrangement joins TRBV2 to TRBJ1-5; no firm D call. V lost 4 bases to trimming and J lost 4 bases, with 8 bases between them. The CDR3 length is 13 residues. CDR1 and CDR2 (germline): SNHLY, FYNNEI. CDR3 sequence reads: CASSGKGNQPQHF. The CDR3, as DNA: TGTGCCAGCAGTGGGAAAGGAAATCAGCCCCAGCATTTT.